These T cell receptor beta chains were read from a single sample in a study of shared clonotypes between healthy human individuals. Sequencing used immunoSEQ multiplex PCR; TCRdb keeps in-frame clones, though not all of them. The sample holds about 1.5 million clones; around 97% are singletons and the top ten take roughly 1.2%. The sample consisted of naive CD4+ T cells sorted from blood. The receptors derive from a man between 25 and 39 years old in good health. Both conserved end residues are part of each CDR3. Fields, in order: V gene, clone size, D gene, J gene, CDR3 protein, CDR3 DNA. A D gene is named only where the DNA matches it firmly. Clone sizes are given selectively: once, few, many, or a class where the clone is expanded.

TRBV28	-	-	TRBJ1-5	CASSLPGDYQPQHF	TGTGCCAGCAGTTTACCGGGAGATTATCAGCCCCAGCATTTT
TRBV20-1	-	-	TRBJ2-5	CSSGEETQYF	TGCAGCAGCGGAGAAGAGACCCAGTACTTC
TRBV18	-	-	TRBJ2-1	CASSPPVKTSYNEQFF	TGTGCCAGCTCACCACCGGTTAAGACCTCCTACAATGAGCAGTTCTTC
TRBV29-1	-	TRBD2	TRBJ2-2	CSVPTSGTGELFF	TGCAGCGTTCCGACTAGCGGCACCGGGGAGCTGTTTTTT
TRBV7-8	-	-	TRBJ2-7	CASSTRPYEQYF	TGTGCCAGCAGCACCCGACCCTACGAGCAGTACTTC
TRBV18	-	-	TRBJ2-5	CASSPRQGQETQYF	TGTGCCAGCTCACCACGCCAGGGTCAAGAGACCCAGTACTTC
TRBV28	-	-	TRBJ2-7	CASSPNVPVYEQYF	TGTGCCAGCAGCCCTAACGTCCCGGTCTACGAGCAGTACTTC
TRBV28	-	TRBD2	TRBJ2-7	CASSRTGTSYEQYF	TGTGCCAGCAGCCGCACCGGGACTAGCTACGAGCAGTACTTC
TRBV2	once	-	TRBJ2-7	CASRGFGGLSYEQYF	TGTGCCAGCAGGGGGTTTGGCGGACTCTCCTACGAGCAGTACTTC
TRBV6-5	-	-	TRBJ2-1	CASSPSGYEQFF	TGTGCCAGCAGCCCTTCAGGATATGAGCAGTTCTTC
TRBV5-1	-	TRBD1	TRBJ2-1	CASSTHRGSYNEQFF	TGCGCCAGCAGCACCCACAGGGGATCCTACAATGAGCAGTTCTTC
TRBV6-1	-	TRBD1	TRBJ2-7	CASTKVGQGYEQYF	TGTGCCAGCACTAAAGTAGGACAGGGTTACGAGCAGTACTTC
TRBV9	-	TRBD2	TRBJ2-1	CASSVLGLAGDEQFF	TGTGCCAGCAGCGTCTTAGGTCTAGCGGGGGATGAGCAGTTCTTC
TRBV5-1	-	-	TRBJ2-7	CASSLVQGSSYEQYF	TGCGCCAGCAGCTTGGTGCAGGGATCGTCCTACGAGCAGTACTTC
TRBV15	-	-	TRBJ1-3	CATSRDRVTGNTIYF	TGTGCCACCAGCAGAGATCGGGTTACTGGAAACACCATATATTTT
TRBV15	-	TRBD1	TRBJ1-5	CATSRDPLRTGANQPQHF	TGTGCCACCAGCAGAGATCCCCTTCGGACAGGGGCAAATCAGCCCCAGCATTTT
TRBV19	-	-	TRBJ2-2	CASSIGRVGTGELFF	TGTGCCAGTAGTATAGGCAGGGTCGGCACCGGGGAGCTGTTTTTT
TRBV27	-	-	TRBJ1-1	CASSSLMTGRNTEAFF	TGTGCCAGCAGTTCCCTGATGACGGGGCGGAACACTGAAGCTTTCTTT
TRBV11-2	-	-	TRBJ1-5	CASSLVSQPQHF	TGTGCCAGCAGCTTAGTATCTCAGCCCCAGCATTTT
TRBV28	-	-	TRBJ1-2	CASSPAGAFGYTF	TGTGCCAGCAGTCCGGCGGGGGCATTTGGCTACACCTTC
TRBV5-6	-	TRBD1	TRBJ2-1	CASSTPGQGNEQFF	TGTGCCAGCAGCACGCCGGGACAGGGGAATGAGCAGTTCTTC
TRBV2	-	-	TRBJ1-4	CASSVLVNEKLFF	TGTGCCAGCAGTGTATTAGTTAATGAAAAACTGTTTTTT
TRBV6-7	-	TRBD2	TRBJ2-7	CASSAGDEQYF	TGTGCCAGCAGTGCGGGAGACGAGCAGTACTTC
TRBV5-1	-	TRBD1	TRBJ2-7	CASSPGQGISYEQYF	TGCGCCAGCAGCCCGGGACAGGGCATCTCCTACGAGCAGTACTTC
TRBV28	-	-	TRBJ2-1	CASSLPRGHNEQFF	TGTGCCAGCAGTTTACCCAGGGGCCACAATGAGCAGTTCTTC
TRBV10-3	-	-	TRBJ1-2	CAISDLQDSYGYTF	TGTGCCATCAGTGACTTACAGGATAGCTATGGCTACACCTTC
TRBV5-1	-	-	TRBJ2-1	CASSLVGSPDEQFF	TGCGCCAGCAGCTTGGTCGGGAGCCCAGATGAGCAGTTCTTC
TRBV5-4	-	TRBD2	TRBJ2-7	CASSFGRTSATYEQYF	TGTGCCAGCAGCTTCGGTAGGACTAGCGCGACCTACGAGCAGTACTTC